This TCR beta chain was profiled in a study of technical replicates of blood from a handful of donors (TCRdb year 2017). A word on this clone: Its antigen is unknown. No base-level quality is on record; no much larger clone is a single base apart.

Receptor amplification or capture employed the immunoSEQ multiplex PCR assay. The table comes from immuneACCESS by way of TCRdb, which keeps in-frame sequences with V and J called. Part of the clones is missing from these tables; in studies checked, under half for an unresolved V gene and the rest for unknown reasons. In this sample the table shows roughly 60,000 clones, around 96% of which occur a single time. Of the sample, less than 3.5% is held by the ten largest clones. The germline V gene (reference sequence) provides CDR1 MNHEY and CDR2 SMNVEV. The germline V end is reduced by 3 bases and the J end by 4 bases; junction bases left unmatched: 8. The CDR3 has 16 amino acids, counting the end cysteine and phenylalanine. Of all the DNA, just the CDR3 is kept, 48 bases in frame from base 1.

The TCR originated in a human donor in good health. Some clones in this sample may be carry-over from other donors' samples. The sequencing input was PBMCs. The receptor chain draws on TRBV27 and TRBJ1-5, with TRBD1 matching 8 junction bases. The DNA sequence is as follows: TGTGCCAGCAGTTTGACAGGGGTGAGGGGAAATCAGCCCCAGCATTTT. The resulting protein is CASSLTGVRGNQPQHF.